Each of the 20 T cell receptor beta chains below was sequenced from the same sample in a study of blood T cell repertoires in COVID-19. TCRdb's copy holds only in-frame clones and misses some; the assay was immunoSEQ multiplex PCR. Here the sample spans some 200,000 clones, around 84% being singletons. Sequenced material: peripheral blood. The receptors shown here come from a middle-aged woman who had recovered from COVID-19.

On this clone: Other DNA sequences in this specimen translate into the identical CDR3. The V gene is TRBV18, the J gene TRBJ1-1; TRBD1 matches at 7 bases. The CDR3 runs to 13 residues. J lost 1 base, V lost 5 bases, and 1 base had no gene match. Germline values: CDR1 KGHSH, CDR2 LQKENI. CDR3 in DNA: TGTGCCAGCTCAAGGGACAGGAACACTGAAGCTTTCTTT. It translates to CASSRDRNTEAFF.

This clone was seen a single time. The chain is built from TRBV7-8 and TRBJ1-2; 8 bases align to TRBD1. Germline lookup yields CDR1 SGHVS and CDR2 FQNEAQ. This CDR3 is built from 14 residues. V lost 1 base, J lost 5 bases, and 3 bases stayed unmatched. The CDR3 region has the DNA TGTGCCAGCAGCTTAGTCCAGGGGGCTTATGGCTACACCTTC. This encodes CASSLVQGAYGYTF.

This chain links TRBV4-3 with TRBJ2-1; TRBD1 matches at 9 bases. This CDR3 contains 16 residues. Per the germline V gene, CDR1 is LGHNA and CDR2 is YSLEER. J was trimmed by 7 bases and V by 4 bases; bases with no gene match: 11. The CDR3 DNA follows: TGCGCCAGCAGCCGACTAACAGGGGGCGCTTGGAATGAGCAGTTCTTC. Protein product: CASSRLTGGAWNEQFF.

This chain links TRBV6-1 with TRBJ1-2, with D perhaps matching TRBD1 (5 bases). With 2 bases removed from V and 7 bases from J, the gap between germline ends came to 17 bases. Germline CDR1 is MNHNS and CDR2 is SASEGT. CDR3 length: 15 residues. CDR3 nucleotides: TGTGCCAGCAGTGAAATCCGTACAGGCTTTTTTGGCTACACCTTC. As protein: CASSEIRTGFFGYTF.

This sequence joins TRBV6-5 and TRBJ1-5, with D uncertain. CDR1 is MNHEY and CDR2 is SVGAGI in the germline V gene. V lost 6 bases to trimming and J lost 2 bases, with 11 bases between them. The CDR3 is made up of 14 amino acids. Here the CDR3 reads CASSRREGNQPQHF. CDR3 in DNA: TGTGCCAGCAGCCGACGGGAAGGCAATCAGCCCCAGCATTTT.

The CDR3 DNA follows: TGTGCCAGCAGGGGGGGGAGCAACTACGAGCAGTACTTC. Translating gives CASRGGSNYEQYF. The rearrangement joins TRBV12-3 or TRBV12-4 to TRBJ2-7, with 7 bases aligning to TRBD2. With V trimmed by 6 bases and J by 3 bases, 5 bases remained unmatched. This CDR3 spans 13 amino acids.

The V gene is TRBV2, the J gene TRBJ2-7, with a weak D call TRBD2 (5 bases). Per germline, CDR1 SNHLY and CDR2 FYNNEI. Trimming shortened V by 4 bases and J by 4 bases, and 11 bases separated the two germline ends. The length of the CDR3 is 13 residues. The DNA for the CDR3 is TGTGCCAGCAGTGTTGAGGGAGATTACGAGCAGTACTTC. This codes for CASSVEGDYEQYF.

This sequence joins TRBV15 and TRBJ2-5, with D tentatively TRBD2 (5 bases). This CDR3 region has 16 residues. Trimming shortened V by 0 bases and J by 5 bases, and 16 bases separated the two germline ends. Germline V gene lookup returns CDR1 LNHNV and CDR2 YYDKDF (reference sequence). The CDR3 is CATSREGRSGVETQYF. CDR3 DNA sequence: TGTGCCACCAGCAGAGAGGGGAGAAGCGGCGTGGAGACCCAGTACTTC. Supplemented by reference TRBV15 and TRBJ2-5, the full variable domain reads DAMVIQNPRYQVTQFGKPVTLSCSQTLNHNVMYWYQQKSSQAPKLLFHYYDKDFNNEADTPDNFQSRRPNTSFCFLDIRSPGLGDTAMYLCATSREGRSGVETQYFGPGTRLLVL.

V and J are TRBV24-1 and TRBJ1-4; maybe TRBD1 (5 bases). Trimming removed 9 bases from V and 3 bases from J, with 19 bases in between. Germline V CDR1 and CDR2: KGHDR, SFDVKD. This CDR3 is 16 amino acids long. The CDR3, as DNA: TGTGCCACCCCACAAACCTCAGGGCTCCCTAATGAAAAACTGTTTTTT. Residues: CATPQTSGLPNEKLFF.

The chain uses TRBV6-2 or TRBV6-3 and TRBJ1-6; D might be TRBD1 (5 bases). Trimming stripped 6 bases from V and 7 bases from J, with 22 bases between. Germline CDR1 and CDR2: MNHEY and SVGEGT. This CDR3 spans 17 amino acids. CDR3: CASSLRTGLDGNSPLHF. In DNA form, the CDR3 reads TGTGCCAGCAGCCTCCGCACAGGATTGGACGGGAATTCACCCCTCCACTTT.

V and J are TRBV9 and TRBJ2-2; 10 bases are a match to TRBD2. After removal of 2 bases from V and 7 bases from J, the junction contained 11 bases not matched to a gene. The germline CDR1 and CDR2 sequences are SGDLS and YYNGEE. The CDR3 totals 17 residues. This CDR3 is CASSVEVAGGQIGELFF. CDR3 DNA: TGTGCCAGCAGCGTCGAGGTAGCGGGGGGCCAGATCGGGGAGCTGTTTTTT. The full variable domain, in which reference TRBV9 and TRBJ2-2 provide the parts outside the CDR3, is DSGVTQTPKHLITATGQRVTLRCSPRSGDLSVYWYQQSLDQGLQFLIQYYNGEERAKGNILERFSAQQFPDLHSELNLSSLELGDSALYFCASSVEVAGGQIGELFFGEGSRLTVL.

V gene TRBV13 combines with J gene TRBJ1-4; possible D gene TRBD1, 6 bases. Germline assignment: CDR1 PRHDT and CDR2 FYEKMQ (reference sequence). V lost 5 bases to trimming and J lost 7 bases, with 14 bases between them. This CDR3 region has 14 residues. The DNA for the CDR3 is TGTGCCAGCAGCCTTTCGACAGGTAGTGAAAAACTGTTTTTT. The encoded protein is CASSLSTGSEKLFF.

The chain is built from TRBV5-5 and TRBJ1-1; 9 bases are a match to TRBD1. The CDR3 sequence is 15 residues long. Germline V gene lookup returns CDR1 SGHKS and CDR2 YYEKEE (reference sequence). Germline trimming cut 2 bases from V and 0 bases from J; bases unmatched to any gene: 2. The CDR3 DNA reads TGTGCCAGCAGCTTCCGGGACAGGGTGAACACTGAAGCTTTCTTT. It codes for CASSFRDRVNTEAFF. The variable domain in full, completed from reference TRBV5-5 and TRBJ1-1, reads DAGVTQSPTHLIKTRGQQVTLRCSPISGHKSVSWYQQVLGQGPQFIFQYYEKEERGRGNFPDRFSARQFPNYSSELNVNALLLGDSALYLCASSFRDRVNTEAFFGQGTRLTVV.

This rearrangement joins TRBV11-1 to TRBJ1-5, with TRBD1 matching 8 bases. V was clipped by 5 bases and J by 4 bases; unmatched bases: 4. Germline CDR1 reads SGHAT; CDR2 reads FQDESV (reference sequence). The CDR3 consists of 14 residues. In DNA form, the CDR3 reads TGTGCCAGCAGCGAGGGACAGGATAATCAGCCCCAGCATTTT. Residues: CASSEGQDNQPQHF.

This clone occurred once. V and J are TRBV9 and TRBJ2-7, with 15 bases lining up with TRBD2. The CDR3 runs 17 residues. Germline CDR1 reads SGDLS; CDR2 reads YYNGEE. The ends lost 4 bases at V and 2 bases at J; junction bases unmatched: 7. CDR3 loop: CASSLGTSGGSAYEQYF. The CDR3, as DNA: TGTGCCAGCAGCCTCGGGACTAGCGGGGGGTCGGCCTACGAGCAGTACTTC.

The genes are TRBV6-2 or TRBV6-3 and TRBJ2-3; D remains ambiguous. Looked up from germline, CDR1 is MNHEY and CDR2 is SVGEGT. This CDR3 comprises 13 residues. Trimming shortened V by 5 bases and J by 8 bases, and 14 bases separated the two germline ends. The CDR3 sequence is CASSGSDIGTQYF. The DNA of the CDR3 is TGTGCCAGCAGTGGCTCCGATATTGGTACGCAGTATTTT.

The chain combines TRBV3-1 (or the pseudogene TRBV3-2) with TRBJ2-1; 7 bases fit TRBD2. Germline V CDR1 and CDR2: LGHDT, YNNKEL (reference sequence). CDR3 size: 19 residues. J was trimmed by 5 bases and V by 0 bases; bases with no gene match: 16. The CDR3 sequence: CASSQDEVVFGLGDNEQFF. The DNA of the CDR3 is TGTGCCAGCAGCCAAGATGAAGTCGTCTTTGGACTAGGGGACAATGAGCAGTTCTTC.

The chain links TRBV3-1 (or the pseudogene TRBV3-2) to TRBJ1-6; D is uncertain. The CDR3 covers 13 residues. V was cut by 6 bases and J by 9 bases, with 12 bases left in between. Germline V gene lookup returns CDR1 LGHDT and CDR2 YNNKEL (reference sequence). CDR3 nucleotides: TGTGCCAGCAGACCCGATGAGGGTTCACCCCTCCACTTT. It is translated as CASRPDEGSPLHF.

The chain recombines TRBV7-9 with TRBJ2-5, with unresolved D. The CDR3 runs to 12 residues. Germline values: CDR1 SEHNR, CDR2 FQNEAQ (reference sequence). V was shortened by 2 bases and J by 5 bases, with 6 bases between the two germline ends. CDR3 nucleotides: TGTGCCAGCAGCTTATCTCTGGAGACCCAGTACTTC. It specifies CASSLSLETQYF.

This clone appeared a few times. V and J are TRBV7-8 and TRBJ2-3, with D perhaps TRBD1 (6 bases). V lost 5 bases and J 0 bases, leaving 9 bases between the germline ends. Germline CDR1 reads SGHVS; CDR2 reads FQNEAQ. The CDR3 is 14 residues long. This chain's CDR3 is CASSQDSSTDTQYF. CDR3 coding DNA: TGTGCCAGCAGCCAGGACAGTAGCACAGATACGCAGTATTTT. The whole variable domain, remainder taken from reference TRBV7-8 and TRBJ2-3, is GAGVSQSPRYKVAKRGQDVALRCDPISGHVSLFWYQQALGQGPEFLTYFQNEAQLDKSGLPSDRFFAERPEGSVSTLKIQRTQQEDSAVYLCASSQDSSTDTQYFGPGTRLTVL.